This TCR beta chain was observed in a study of CD8+CD57+ T cells in acquired aplastic anemia. Study-level background: Mean yield of DNA from sorted CD4+ and CD8+ cells was roughly 3.2 ug.

This clonotype appeared a few times. Its antigen is not identified. The junction had 15 bases not matched to a gene; V was cut back by 6 bases and J by 5 bases. This CDR3 comprises 17 residues. Per germline, CDR1 MNHNS and CDR2 SASEGT. Findings and limits, study-wide: Found in both controls and patients were around 29 CD8+ CDR3 sequences.

For sequencing, patients were chosen who had shown expansion of CD8+CD57+ cells by flow cytometry. Every patient had severe acquired aplastic anemia. Blood sampling was performed on the patients, and none of them had received therapy by then. Profiling of TCR beta VDJ combinations and CDR3 sequences used genomic DNA as template. TCRdb analysed the reads with MiXCR anew, one entry per CDR3 protein. Seen here are over 150,000 distinct CDR3 sequences, 45% to 60% observed once, and the top ten hold about an eighth. This chain links TRBV6-1 with TRBJ2-5, with 10 bases lining up with TRBD2. This sequence originates from a human donor with aplastic anemia. Sequencing input: sorted CD4+, CD8+, or CD8+CD57+ T cells (not recorded which) from PBMCs. The CDR3 region has the DNA TGTGCCAGCAGAAAGACCTCAGCGGGGGGGAAGAGGGAGACCCAGTACTTC. Its translation is CASRKTSAGGKRETQYF.